This T cell receptor beta chain emerged from a study of blood T cell repertoires in COVID-19. Study background: T cells, B-cell-depleted T cells, or PBMCs provided the cDNA or gDNA that served as material.

V was clipped by 4 bases and J by 0 bases, with 13 bases between them. Germline V gene sequence: CDR1 SQVTM, CDR2 ANQGSEA. The CDR3 contains 15 residues. Authors' data handling: Using reference gene primer amplification, nucleated cell counts were estimated. The assay was immunoSEQ multiplex PCR, and TCRdb's table has in-frame clones only and misses some. That table supplies the V and J calls and clone size; D and trimming were determined from the DNA. The sample consists of 150,000 to 200,000 clones, approximately 80% of them appearing once. Participants were aged about 18 to 90 years, lived in about two dozen US areas, and enrolled virtually.

V is TRBV29-1 and J is TRBJ2-1; D perhaps matches TRBD2 (6 bases). The specimen was PBMCs or T cells enriched from blood (not recorded which). This receptor was identified in a man aged 55 to 70 who had been exposed to COVID-19. CDR3 coding DNA: TGCAGCGTTGTGAGTAGCGGCATCTCCTACAATGAGCAGTTCTTC. It encodes CSVVSSGISYNEQFF.